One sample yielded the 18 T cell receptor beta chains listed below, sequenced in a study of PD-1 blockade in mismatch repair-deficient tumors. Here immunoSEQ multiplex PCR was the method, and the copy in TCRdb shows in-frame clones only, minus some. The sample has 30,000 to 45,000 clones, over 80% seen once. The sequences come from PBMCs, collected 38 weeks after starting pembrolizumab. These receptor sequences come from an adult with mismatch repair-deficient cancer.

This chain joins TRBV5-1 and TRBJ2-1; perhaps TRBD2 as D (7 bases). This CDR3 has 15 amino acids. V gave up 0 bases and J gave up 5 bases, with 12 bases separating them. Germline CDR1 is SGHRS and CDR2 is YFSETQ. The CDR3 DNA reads TGCGCCAGCAGCTTGGCGGGGGGCGCGGACAATGAGCAGTTCTTC. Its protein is CASSLAGGADNEQFF.

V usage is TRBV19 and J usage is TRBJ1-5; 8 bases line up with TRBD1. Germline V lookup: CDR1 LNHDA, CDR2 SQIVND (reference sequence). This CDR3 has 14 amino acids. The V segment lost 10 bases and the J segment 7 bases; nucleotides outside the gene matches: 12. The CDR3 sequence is CATWTGLGSQPQHF. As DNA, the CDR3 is TGTGCCACGTGGACAGGGCTGGGGAGCCAGCCCCAGCATTTT.

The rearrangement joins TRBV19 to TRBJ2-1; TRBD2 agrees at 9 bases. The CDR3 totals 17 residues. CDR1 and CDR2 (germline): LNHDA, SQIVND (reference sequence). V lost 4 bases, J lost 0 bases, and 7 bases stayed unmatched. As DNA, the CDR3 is TGTGCCAGTAGTACAAGACTAGCGGCCCGCTCCTACAATGAGCAGTTCTTC. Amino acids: CASSTRLAARSYNEQFF.

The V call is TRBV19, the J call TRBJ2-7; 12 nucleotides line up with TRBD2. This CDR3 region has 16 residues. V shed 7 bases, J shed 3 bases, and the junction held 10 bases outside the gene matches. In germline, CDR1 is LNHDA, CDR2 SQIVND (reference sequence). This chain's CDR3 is CASTASGRAAVYEQYF. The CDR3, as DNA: TGTGCCAGTACTGCTAGCGGGAGGGCAGCGGTCTACGAGCAGTACTTC.

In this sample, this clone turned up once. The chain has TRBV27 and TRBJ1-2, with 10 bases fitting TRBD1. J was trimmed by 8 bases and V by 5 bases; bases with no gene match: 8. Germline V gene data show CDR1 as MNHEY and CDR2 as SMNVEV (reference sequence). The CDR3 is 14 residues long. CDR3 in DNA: TGTGCCAGCAGTGCGGACAGGGGGACCTTAGGCTACACCTTC. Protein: CASSADRGTLGYTF.

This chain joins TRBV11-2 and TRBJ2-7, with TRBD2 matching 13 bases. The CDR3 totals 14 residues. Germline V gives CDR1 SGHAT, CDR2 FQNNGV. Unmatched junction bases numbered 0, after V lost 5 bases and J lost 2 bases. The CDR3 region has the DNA TGTGCCAGCAGCACTAGCGGGAGGGCCTACGAGCAGTACTTC. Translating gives CASSTSGRAYEQYF.

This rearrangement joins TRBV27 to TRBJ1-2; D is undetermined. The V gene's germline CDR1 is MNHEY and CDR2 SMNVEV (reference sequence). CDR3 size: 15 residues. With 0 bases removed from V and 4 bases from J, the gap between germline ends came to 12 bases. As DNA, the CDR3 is TGTGCCAGCAGTTTATCAGGCAGGCGGGTCTATGGCTACACCTTC. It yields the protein CASSLSGRRVYGYTF.

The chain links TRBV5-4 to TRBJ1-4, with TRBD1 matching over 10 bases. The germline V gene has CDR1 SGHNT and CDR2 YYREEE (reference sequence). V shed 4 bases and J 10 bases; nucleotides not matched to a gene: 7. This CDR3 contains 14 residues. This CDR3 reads CASSQDRGDGKLFF. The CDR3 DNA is TGTGCCAGCAGCCAGGACAGGGGGGATGGAAAACTGTTTTTT.

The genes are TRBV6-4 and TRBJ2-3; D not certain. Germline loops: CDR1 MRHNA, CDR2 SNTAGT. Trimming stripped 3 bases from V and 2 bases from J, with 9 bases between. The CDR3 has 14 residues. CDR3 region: CASSESELTDTQYF. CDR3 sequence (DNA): TGTGCCAGCAGTGAATCGGAGCTCACAGATACGCAGTATTTT.

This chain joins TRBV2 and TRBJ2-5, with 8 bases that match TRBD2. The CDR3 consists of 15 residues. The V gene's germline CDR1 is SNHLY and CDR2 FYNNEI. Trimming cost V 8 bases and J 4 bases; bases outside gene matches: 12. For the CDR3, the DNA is TGTGCCAGCGGGGGGAGTAGCGGGAATCGAGAGACCCAGTACTTC. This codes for CASGGSSGNRETQYF.

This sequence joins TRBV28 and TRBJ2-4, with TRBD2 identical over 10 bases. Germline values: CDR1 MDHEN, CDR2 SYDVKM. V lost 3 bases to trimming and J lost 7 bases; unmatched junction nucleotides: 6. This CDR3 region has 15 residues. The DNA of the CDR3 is TGTGCCAGCAGTTTCCCTAGCGGGAGCAGGAACATTCAGTACTTC. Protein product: CASSFPSGSRNIQYF.

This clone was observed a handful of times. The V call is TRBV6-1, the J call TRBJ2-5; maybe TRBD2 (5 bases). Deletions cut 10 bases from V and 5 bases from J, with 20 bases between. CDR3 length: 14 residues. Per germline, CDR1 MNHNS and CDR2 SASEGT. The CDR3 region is CAILRMRERETQYF. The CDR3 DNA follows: TGTGCCATCCTCAGGATGAGGGAGCGGGAGACCCAGTACTTC.

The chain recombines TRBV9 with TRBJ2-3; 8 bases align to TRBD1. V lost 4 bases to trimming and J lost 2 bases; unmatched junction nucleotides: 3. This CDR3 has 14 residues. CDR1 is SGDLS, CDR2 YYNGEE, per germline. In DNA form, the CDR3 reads TGTGCCAGCAGCCAACAGGGGGACACAGATACGCAGTATTTT. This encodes CASSQQGDTDTQYF.

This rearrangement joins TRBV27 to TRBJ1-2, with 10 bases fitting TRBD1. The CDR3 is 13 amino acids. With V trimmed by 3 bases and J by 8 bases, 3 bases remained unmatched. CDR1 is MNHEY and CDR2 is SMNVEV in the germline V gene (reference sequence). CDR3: CASSFRQGAGYTF. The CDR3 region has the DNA TGTGCCAGCAGTTTCCGACAGGGGGCAGGCTACACCTTC.

The CDR3 DNA follows: TGTGCCAGCAGCCCTAGTAACACCGGGGAGCTGTTTTTT. This gives the protein CASSPSNTGELFF. The chain combines TRBV7-3 with TRBJ2-2; D not certain. The V end lost 5 bases, the J end lost 2 bases, and 6 bases lay between the germline ends. The CDR3 contains 13 residues. Germline values: CDR1 SGHTA, CDR2 FQGTGA. Full variable domain (outside the CDR3, taken from reference TRBV7-3 and TRBJ2-2): GAGVSQTPSNKVTEKGKYVELRCDPISGHTALYWYRQSLGQGPEFLIYFQGTGAADDSGLPNDRFFAVRPEGSVSTLKIQRTERGDSAVYLCASSPSNTGELFFGEGSRLTVL.

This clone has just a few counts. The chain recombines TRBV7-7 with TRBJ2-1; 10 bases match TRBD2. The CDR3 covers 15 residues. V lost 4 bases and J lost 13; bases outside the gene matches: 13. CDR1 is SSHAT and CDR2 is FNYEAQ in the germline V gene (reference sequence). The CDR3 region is CASSSRAGGPEQQFF. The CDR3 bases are TGTGCCAGCAGCTCCAGAGCGGGAGGGCCGGAACAACAGTTCTTC.

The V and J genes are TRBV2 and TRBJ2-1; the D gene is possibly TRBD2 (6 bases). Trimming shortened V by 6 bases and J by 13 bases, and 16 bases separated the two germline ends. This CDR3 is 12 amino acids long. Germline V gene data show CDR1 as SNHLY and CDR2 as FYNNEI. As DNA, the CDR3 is TGTGCCAGCAGGGACGACGGGGGTGACCAGTTCTTC. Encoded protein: CASRDDGGDQFF.

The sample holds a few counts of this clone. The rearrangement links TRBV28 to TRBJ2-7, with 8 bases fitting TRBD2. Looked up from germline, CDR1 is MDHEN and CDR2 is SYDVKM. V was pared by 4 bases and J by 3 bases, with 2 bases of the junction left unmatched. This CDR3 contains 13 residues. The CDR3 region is CASSSLAGYEQYF. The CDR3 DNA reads TGTGCCAGCAGTTCTCTAGCGGGCTACGAGCAGTACTTC.